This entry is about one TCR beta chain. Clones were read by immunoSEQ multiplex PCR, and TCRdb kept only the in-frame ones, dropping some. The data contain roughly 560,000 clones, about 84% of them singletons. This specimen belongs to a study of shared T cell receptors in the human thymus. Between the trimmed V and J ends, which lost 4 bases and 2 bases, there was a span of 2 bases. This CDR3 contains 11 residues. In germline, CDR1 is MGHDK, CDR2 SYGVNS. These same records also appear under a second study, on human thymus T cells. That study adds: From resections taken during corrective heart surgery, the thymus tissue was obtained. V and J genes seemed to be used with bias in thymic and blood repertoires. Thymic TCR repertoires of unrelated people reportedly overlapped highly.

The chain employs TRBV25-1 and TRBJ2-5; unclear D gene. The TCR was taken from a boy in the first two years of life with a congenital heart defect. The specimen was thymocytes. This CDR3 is CASSVQETQYF. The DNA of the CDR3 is TGTGCCAGCAGTGTACAAGAGACCCAGTACTTC.